The 8 T cell receptor beta chains given below trace back to one sample, sequenced in a study of cytomegalovirus exposure and HLA in healthy donors. Primers included in the PCR were 60 Vbeta and 13 Jbeta primers. Profiled with immunoSEQ multiplex PCR; TCRdb holds only in-frame clones, not every one. The sample carries more than 110,000 clones, around 83% recorded once. The sample taken for sequencing was PBMCs. All receptors come from a man aged 35 to 55 in good health and CMV-seropositive.

The V call is TRBV5-6, the J call TRBJ2-5, with TRBD2 matching over 7 bases. The CDR3 loop spans 15 amino acids. Trimming removed 0 bases from V and 1 base from J; junction bases left unmatched: 3. Germline-derived CDR1 and CDR2 are SGHDT and YYEEEE. CDR3 sequence reads: CASSLVLAGQETQYF. The CDR3 bases are TGTGCCAGCAGCTTGGTGTTAGCGGGCCAAGAGACCCAGTACTTC. Drawing the rest from reference TRBV5-6 and TRBJ2-5, the complete variable domain is DAGVTQSPTHLIKTRGQQVTLRCSPKSGHDTVSWYQQALGQGPQFIFQYYEEEERQRGNFPDRFSGHQFPNYSSELNVNALLLGDSALYLCASSLVLAGQETQYFGPGTRLLVL.

The J gene is TRBJ2-5, the V gene TRBV27; TRBD1 matches at 10 bases. The CDR3 length is 15 residues. CDR1 is MNHEY and CDR2 is SMNVEV in the germline V gene (reference sequence). The V gene end was trimmed by 6 bases and the J gene end by 5 bases; junction bases not matched to a gene: 9. As DNA, the CDR3 is TGTGCCAGCAGGCTGAGGTGGGACAGGGGTGAGACCCAGTACTTC. Amino acids: CASRLRWDRGETQYF.

The chain joins TRBV5-6 to TRBJ1-2; D is possibly TRBD1 (5 bases). The CDR3 is 13 residues long. The ends were cut back, 4 bases at V and 4 bases at J, with 11 bases in the middle. The germline V gene encodes CDR1 SGHDT and CDR2 YYEEEE. CDR3 in DNA: TGTGCCAGCAGCCCTACCGACAGCTATGGCTACACCTTC. Residues: CASSPTDSYGYTF.

This chain connects TRBV6-5 to TRBJ2-3, with 9 bases fitting TRBD2. This CDR3 region has 15 residues. CDR1 MNHEY and CDR2 SVGAGI come from the germline V gene. With 4 bases clipped from V and 2 bases from J, the junction kept 4 bases outside the gene matches. CDR3 nucleotide sequence: TGTGCCAGCAGTTTAGCGGGGGAGACCACAGATACGCAGTATTTT. Protein sequence: CASSLAGETTDTQYF.

The genes are TRBV7-3 and TRBJ2-1; 7 nucleotides agree with TRBD2. With 2 bases clipped from V and 8 bases from J, the junction kept 12 bases outside the gene matches. Germline CDR1 is SGHTA and CDR2 is FQGTGA. This CDR3 spans 16 amino acids. This CDR3 is CASSLGSGAGGDEQFF. DNA of the CDR3: TGTGCCAGCAGCTTAGGCAGCGGGGCCGGGGGTGATGAGCAGTTCTTC.

This chain joins TRBV7-2 and TRBJ1-2, with a tentative D call TRBD1 (5 bases). Per the germline V gene, CDR1 is SGHTA and CDR2 is FQGNSA. Trimming pared 2 bases from V and 4 bases from J, leaving 8 bases between. CDR3 length: 13 residues. CDR3 in amino acids: CASSLTGAYGYTF. CDR3 nucleotide sequence: TGTGCCAGCAGCTTAACAGGAGCCTATGGCTACACCTTC.

The chain couples TRBV5-6 to TRBJ2-5; 8 bases align to TRBD1. CDR3 length: 15 amino acids. V shed 9 bases, J shed 0 bases, and the junction held 10 bases outside the gene matches. CDR1 and CDR2 (germline): SGHDT, YYEEEE. CDR3 nucleotides: TGTGCCACCCACACCCCGGGACAGGACCAAGAGACCCAGTACTTC. Protein: CATHTPGQDQETQYF.

The rearrangement joins TRBV19 to TRBJ1-2; D remains ambiguous. The CDR3 covers 11 residues. Deletions cut 7 bases from V and 0 bases from J, with 3 bases between. CDR1 is LNHDA, CDR2 SQIVND, per germline (reference sequence). The CDR3 coding sequence is TGTGCCAGTACTTCTAACTATGGCTACACCTTC. Encoded protein: CASTSNYGYTF.